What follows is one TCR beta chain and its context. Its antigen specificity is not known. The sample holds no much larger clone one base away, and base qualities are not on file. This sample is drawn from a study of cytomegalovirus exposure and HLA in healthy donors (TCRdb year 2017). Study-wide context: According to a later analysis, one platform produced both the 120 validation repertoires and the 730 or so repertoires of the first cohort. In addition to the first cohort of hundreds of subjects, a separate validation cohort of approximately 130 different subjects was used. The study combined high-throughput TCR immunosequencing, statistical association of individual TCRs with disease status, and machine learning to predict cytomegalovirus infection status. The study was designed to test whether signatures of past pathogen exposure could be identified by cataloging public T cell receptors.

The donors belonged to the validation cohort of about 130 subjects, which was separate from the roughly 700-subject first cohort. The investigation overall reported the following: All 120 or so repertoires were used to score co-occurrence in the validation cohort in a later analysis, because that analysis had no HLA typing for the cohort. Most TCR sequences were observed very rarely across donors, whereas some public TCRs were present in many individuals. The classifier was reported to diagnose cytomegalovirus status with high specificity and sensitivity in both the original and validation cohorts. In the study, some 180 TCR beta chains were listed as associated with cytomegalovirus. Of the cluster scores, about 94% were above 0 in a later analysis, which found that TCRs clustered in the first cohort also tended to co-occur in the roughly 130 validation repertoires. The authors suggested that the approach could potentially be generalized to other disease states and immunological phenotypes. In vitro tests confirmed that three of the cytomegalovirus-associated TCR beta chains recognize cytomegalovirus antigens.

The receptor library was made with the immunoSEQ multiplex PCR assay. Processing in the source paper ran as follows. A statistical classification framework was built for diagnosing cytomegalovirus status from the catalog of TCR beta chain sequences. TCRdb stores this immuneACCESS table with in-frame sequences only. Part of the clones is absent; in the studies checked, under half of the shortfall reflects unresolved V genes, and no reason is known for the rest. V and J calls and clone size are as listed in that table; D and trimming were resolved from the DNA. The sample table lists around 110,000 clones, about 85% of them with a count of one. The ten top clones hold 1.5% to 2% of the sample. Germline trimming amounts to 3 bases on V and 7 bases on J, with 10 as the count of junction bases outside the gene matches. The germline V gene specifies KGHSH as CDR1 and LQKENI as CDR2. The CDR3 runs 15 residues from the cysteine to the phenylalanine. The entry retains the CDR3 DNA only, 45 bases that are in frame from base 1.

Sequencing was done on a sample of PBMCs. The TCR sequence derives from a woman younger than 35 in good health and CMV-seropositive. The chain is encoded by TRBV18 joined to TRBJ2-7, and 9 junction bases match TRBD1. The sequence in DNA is TGTGCCAGCTCACCTTCGGACAGGGGCTACCGGGAGCAGTACTTC. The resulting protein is CASSPSDRGYREQYF.